In its sample, the clone carrying this TCR beta chain was seen many times. Its matching antigen is unknown. The sample comes from a study of T-cell reconstitution after alpha-beta-depleted transplantation in children. This CDR3 comprises 14 residues. V was clipped by 6 bases and J by 4 bases, with 13 bases between them. Unique molecular identifiers featured in how the TCRbeta library was prepared. TCRdb recomputed calls from the PCR reads with MiXCR, one row per CDR3 protein. The data hold approximately 650,000 distinct CDR3 sequences, with about an eighth observed a single time. Findings of the study overall: Surviving recipient T cells and thymic progenitors accounted for the high day-60 TCRbeta diversity observed in some patients. From newly produced T cells came most of the T-cell counts and diversity one year after transplant. Alpha-beta T cells about two months after transplant reportedly derived from several hundred expanded graft clones.

The chain recombines TRBV12-3 or TRBV12-4 with TRBJ2-1, with no clear D. This sequence originates from a girl aged 2 to 10 with congenital amegakaryocytic thrombocytopenia, due to receive a stem cell transplant. This specimen consisted of PBMCs, obtained before TCRalphabeta/CD19-depleted stem cell transplant. CDR3 sequence: CASSRLIGYNEQFF. The CDR3 nucleotides read TGTGCCAGCAGCCGCTTGATCGGTTACAATGAGCAGTTCTTC.